This T cell receptor (beta chain) emerged from a study of technical replicates of blood from a handful of donors. This CDR3 spans 16 amino acids. CDR1 is GTSNPN and CDR2 is SVGIG in the germline V gene (reference sequence). Trimming took 4 bases from V and 2 from J, leaving 20 bases between them. This clone was picked up a small number of times. Method: immunoSEQ multiplex PCR; TCRdb's copy keeps in-frame clones and lacks some. The sample includes 55,000 to 75,000 clones, around 93% seen only once; the top ten take under 0.45%. The sequenced sample was T cells isolated from PBMCs. The chain uses TRBV30 and TRBJ1-1; D call uncertain. The TCR was taken from a human donor in good health. CDR3 protein: CAWTHPTVLSNTEAFF. The CDR3 coding sequence is TGTGCCTGGACCCACCCCACAGTCCTCTCTAACACTGAAGCTTTCTTT.